This TCR beta chain stems from a study of beta chain features in type 1 diabetes. Note on this clone: Its antigen is undetermined.

Expressed TCRB transcripts got sequenced, as all isolated RNA was reverse transcribed. This table comes from immunoSEQ multiplex PCR, and its TCRdb copy is limited to in-frame clones, with some not included. The sample lists almost 350,000 clones, around 9.7% occurring once. The CDR3 is 14 residues long. In germline, CDR1 is MDHEN, CDR2 SYDVKM. V trimming: 5 bases; J trimming: 3 bases; junction bases outside the gene matches: 6. Study-wide results and caveats: Shorter templates might be favored by PCR, and equally so in patients and in controls. There was a moderate but significant shortening of TCRB CDR3s in all four CD4+ subsets of Type 1 diabetes patients.

The chain employs TRBV28 and TRBJ2-7; 8 nucleotides align to TRBD1. This receptor was taken from a man under 40 with type 1 diabetes. The sample taken for sequencing was central memory CD4+ T cells from blood. For the CDR3, the DNA is TGTGCCAGCAGTCCGGGACAGGCACGCTACGAGCAGTACTTC. Translation: CASSPGQARYEQYF. Combining the CDR3 with reference TRBV28 and TRBJ2-7 gives the whole variable domain DVKVTQSSRYLVKRTGEKVFLECVQDMDHENMFWYRQDPGLGLRLIYFSYDVKMKEKGDIPEGYSVSREKKERFSLILESASTNQTSMYLCASSPGQARYEQYFGPGTRLTVT.